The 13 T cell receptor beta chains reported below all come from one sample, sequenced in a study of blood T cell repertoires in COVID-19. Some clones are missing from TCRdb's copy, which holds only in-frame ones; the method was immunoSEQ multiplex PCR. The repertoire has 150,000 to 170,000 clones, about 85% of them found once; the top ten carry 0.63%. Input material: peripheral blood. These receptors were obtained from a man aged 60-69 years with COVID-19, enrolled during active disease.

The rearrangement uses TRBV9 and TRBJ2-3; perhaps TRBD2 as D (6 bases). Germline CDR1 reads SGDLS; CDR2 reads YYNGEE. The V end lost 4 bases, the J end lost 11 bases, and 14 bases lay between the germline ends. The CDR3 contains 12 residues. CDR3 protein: CASSPEWGVQYF. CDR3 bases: TGTGCCAGCAGCCCCGAGTGGGGGGTGCAGTATTTT.

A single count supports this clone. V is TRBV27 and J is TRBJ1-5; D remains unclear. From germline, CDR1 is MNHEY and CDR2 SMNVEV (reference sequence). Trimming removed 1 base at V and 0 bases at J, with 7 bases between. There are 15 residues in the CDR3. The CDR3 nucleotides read TGTGCCAGCAGTTTATTATCAGGTAGCAATCAGCCCCAGCATTTT. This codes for CASSLLSGSNQPQHF.

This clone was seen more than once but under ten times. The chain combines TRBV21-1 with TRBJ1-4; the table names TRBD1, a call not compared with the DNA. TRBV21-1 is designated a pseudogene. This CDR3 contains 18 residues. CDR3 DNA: TGTGCCAGCAGCATCTGGACAGGGGAAAATTTTACTAATGAAAAACTGTTTTTT. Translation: CASSIWTGENFTNEKLFF.

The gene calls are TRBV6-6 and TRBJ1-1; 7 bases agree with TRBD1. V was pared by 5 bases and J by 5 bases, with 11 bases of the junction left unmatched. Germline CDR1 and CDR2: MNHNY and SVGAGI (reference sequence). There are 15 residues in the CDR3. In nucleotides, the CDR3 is TGTGCCAGCAGTCTCGTACAGGGGCAGTGGACTGAAGCTTTCTTT. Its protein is CASSLVQGQWTEAFF.

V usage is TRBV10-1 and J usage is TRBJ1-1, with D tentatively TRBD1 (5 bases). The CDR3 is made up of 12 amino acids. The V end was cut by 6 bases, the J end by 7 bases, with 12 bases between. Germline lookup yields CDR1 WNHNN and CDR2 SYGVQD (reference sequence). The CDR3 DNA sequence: TGCGCCAGCAGGGGCAGGGTGGTTGAAGCTTTCTTT. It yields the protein CASRGRVVEAFF.

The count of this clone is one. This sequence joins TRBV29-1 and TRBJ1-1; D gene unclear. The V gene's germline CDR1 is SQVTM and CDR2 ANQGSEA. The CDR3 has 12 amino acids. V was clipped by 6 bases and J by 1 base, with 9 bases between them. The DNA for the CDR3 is TGCAGCGTGAGGGCAGAGAACACTGAAGCTTTCTTT. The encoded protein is CSVRAENTEAFF. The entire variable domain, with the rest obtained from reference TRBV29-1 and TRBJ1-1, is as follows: SAVISQKPSRDICQRGTSLTIQCQVDSQVTMMFWYRQQPGQSLTLIATANQGSEATYESGFVIDKFPISRPNLTFSTLTVSNMSPEDSSIYLCSVRAENTEAFFGQGTRLTVV.

As DNA, the CDR3 is TGCGCCAGCAGCCCAAGTGACTCAGGGACAGGGTGGTACGAGCAGTACTTC. This codes for CASSPSDSGTGWYEQYF. V and J are TRBV5-1 and TRBJ2-7; 9 nucleotides line up with TRBD1. The length of the CDR3 is 17 residues. V dropped 4 bases and J dropped 4; count of bases not matched to a gene: 15. Germline CDR1 is SGHRS and CDR2 is YFSETQ.

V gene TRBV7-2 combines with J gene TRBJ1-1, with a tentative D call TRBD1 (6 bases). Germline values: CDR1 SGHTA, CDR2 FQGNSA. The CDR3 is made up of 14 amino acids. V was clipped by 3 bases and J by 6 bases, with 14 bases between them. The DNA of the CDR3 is TGTGCCAGCAGCTTTGGACAGTCTTACGCTGAAGCTTTCTTT. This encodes CASSFGQSYAEAFF.

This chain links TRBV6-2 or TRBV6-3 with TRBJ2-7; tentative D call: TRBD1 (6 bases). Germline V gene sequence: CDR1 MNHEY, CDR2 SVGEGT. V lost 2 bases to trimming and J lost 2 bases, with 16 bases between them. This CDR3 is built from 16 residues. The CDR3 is CASSYPPTGHPYEQYF. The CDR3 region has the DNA TGTGCCAGCAGTTACCCCCCGACAGGCCATCCCTACGAGCAGTACTTC.

In nucleotides, the CDR3 is TGCAGCGTTGTGGAGGGGGCAACCGGGGAGCTGTTTTTT. It yields the protein CSVVEGATGELFF. The chain uses TRBV29-1 and TRBJ2-2; TRBD1 might be the D (7 bases). The CDR3 is 13 residues long. The germline V gene encodes CDR1 SQVTM and CDR2 ANQGSEA. V gave up 4 bases and J gave up 5 bases, with 11 bases separating them.

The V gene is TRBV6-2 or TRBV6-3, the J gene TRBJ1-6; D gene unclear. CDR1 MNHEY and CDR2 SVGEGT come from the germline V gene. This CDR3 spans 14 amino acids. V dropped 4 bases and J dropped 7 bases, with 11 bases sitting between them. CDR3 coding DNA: TGTGCCAGCAGTTTGGCAGTTGCCAATTCACCCCTCCACTTT. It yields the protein CASSLAVANSPLHF.

CDR3 coding DNA: TGTGCCAGCAGCCAAGAAAGAGGTCGAGGAGTTAATGGCTACACCTTC. Protein sequence: CASSQERGRGVNGYTF. This sequence joins TRBV3-1 (or the pseudogene TRBV3-2) and TRBJ1-2; the D is unclear. The CDR3 is 16 residues long. Germline CDR1 LGHDT, CDR2 YNNKEL (reference sequence). V was clipped by 0 bases and J by 6 bases, with 17 bases between them.

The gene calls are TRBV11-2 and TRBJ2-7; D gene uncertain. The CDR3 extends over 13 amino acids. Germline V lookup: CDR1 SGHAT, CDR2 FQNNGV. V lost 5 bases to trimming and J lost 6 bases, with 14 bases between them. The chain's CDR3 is CASSTDGISEQYF. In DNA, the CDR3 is TGTGCCAGCAGCACAGACGGAATATCCGAGCAGTACTTC.